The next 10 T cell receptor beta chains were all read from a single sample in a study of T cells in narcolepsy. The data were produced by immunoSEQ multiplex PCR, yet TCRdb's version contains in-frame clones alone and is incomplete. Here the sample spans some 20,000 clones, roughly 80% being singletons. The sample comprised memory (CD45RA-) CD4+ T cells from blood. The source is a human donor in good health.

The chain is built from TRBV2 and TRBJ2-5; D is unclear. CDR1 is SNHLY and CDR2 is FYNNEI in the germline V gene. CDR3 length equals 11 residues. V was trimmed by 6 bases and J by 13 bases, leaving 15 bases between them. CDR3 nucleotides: TGTGCCAGCAGGGCCGGGCAGGAAACGTACTTC. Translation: CASRAGQETYF.

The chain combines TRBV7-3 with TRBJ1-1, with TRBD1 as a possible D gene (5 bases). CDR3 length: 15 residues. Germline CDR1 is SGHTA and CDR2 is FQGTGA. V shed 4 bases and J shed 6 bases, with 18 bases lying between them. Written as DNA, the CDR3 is TGTGCCAGCAGCTCTCAACCCGAGGGGTCTGCTGAAGCTTTCTTT. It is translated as CASSSQPEGSAEAFF.

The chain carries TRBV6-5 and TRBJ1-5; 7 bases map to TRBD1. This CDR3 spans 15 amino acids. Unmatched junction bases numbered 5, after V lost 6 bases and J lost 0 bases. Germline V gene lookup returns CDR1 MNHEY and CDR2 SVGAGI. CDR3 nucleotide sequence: TGTGCCAGCAGCTGGACAGGAGATAGCAATCAGCCCCAGCATTTT. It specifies CASSWTGDSNQPQHF.

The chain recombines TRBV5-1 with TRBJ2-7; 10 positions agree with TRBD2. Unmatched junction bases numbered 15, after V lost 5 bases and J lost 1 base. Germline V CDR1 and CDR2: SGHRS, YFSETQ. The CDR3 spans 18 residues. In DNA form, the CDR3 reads TGCGCCAGCAGTTTCCCCGGTCTCGCTAGCGGGAGTTCCTACGAGCAGTACTTC. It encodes CASSFPGLASGSSYEQYF. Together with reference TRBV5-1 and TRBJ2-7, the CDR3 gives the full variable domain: KAGVTQTPRYLIKTRGQQVTLSCSPISGHRSVSWYQQTPGQGLQFLFEYFSETQRNKGNFPGRFSGRQFSNSRSEMNVSTLELGDSALYLCASSFPGLASGSSYEQYFGPGTRLTVT.

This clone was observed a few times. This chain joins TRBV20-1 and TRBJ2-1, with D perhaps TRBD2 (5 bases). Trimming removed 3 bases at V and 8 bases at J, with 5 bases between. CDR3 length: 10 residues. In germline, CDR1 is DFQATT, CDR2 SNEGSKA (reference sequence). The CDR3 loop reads CSARGDEQFF. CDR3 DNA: TGCAGTGCTAGGGGAGATGAGCAGTTCTTC.

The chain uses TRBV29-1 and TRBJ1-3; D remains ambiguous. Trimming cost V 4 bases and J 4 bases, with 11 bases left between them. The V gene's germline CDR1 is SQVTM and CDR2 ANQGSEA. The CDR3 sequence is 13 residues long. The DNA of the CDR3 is TGCAGCGTTGCCGAGGGAGGCGGAAACACCATATATTTT. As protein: CSVAEGGGNTIYF.

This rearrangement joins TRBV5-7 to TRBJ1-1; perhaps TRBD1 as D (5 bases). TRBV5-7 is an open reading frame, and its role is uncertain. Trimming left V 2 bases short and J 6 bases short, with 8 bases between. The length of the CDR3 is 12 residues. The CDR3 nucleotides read TGTGCCAGCAGCTTAGAGGGACCTGAAGCTTTCTTT. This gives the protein CASSLEGPEAFF.

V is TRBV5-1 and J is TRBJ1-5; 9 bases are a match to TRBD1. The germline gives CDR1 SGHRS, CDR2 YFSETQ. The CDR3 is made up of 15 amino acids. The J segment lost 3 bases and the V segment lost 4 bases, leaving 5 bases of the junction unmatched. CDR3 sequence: CASSLQGAINQPQHF. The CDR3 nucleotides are TGCGCCAGCAGCCTACAGGGGGCTATCAATCAGCCCCAGCATTTT. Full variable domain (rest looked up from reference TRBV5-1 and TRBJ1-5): KAGVTQTPRYLIKTRGQQVTLSCSPISGHRSVSWYQQTPGQGLQFLFEYFSETQRNKGNFPGRFSGRQFSNSRSEMNVSTLELGDSALYLCASSLQGAINQPQHFGDGTRLSIL.

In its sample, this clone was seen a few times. The CDR3 is CASSRGKGYEQYF. CDR3 in DNA: TGTGCCAGTAGTCGGGGGAAAGGGTACGAGCAGTACTTC. The V and J genes are TRBV19 and TRBJ2-7; tentative D call: TRBD2 (6 bases). V lost 5 bases and J 4 bases, leaving 12 bases between the germline ends. The CDR3 covers 13 residues. Germline V gene lookup returns CDR1 LNHDA and CDR2 SQIVND (reference sequence).

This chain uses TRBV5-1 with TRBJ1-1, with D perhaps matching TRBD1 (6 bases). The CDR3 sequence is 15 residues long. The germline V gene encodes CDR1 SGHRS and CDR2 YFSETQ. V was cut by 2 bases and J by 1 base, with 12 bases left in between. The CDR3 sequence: CASSFEVGANTEAFF. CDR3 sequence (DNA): TGCGCCAGCAGCTTCGAGGTGGGGGCGAACACTGAAGCTTTCTTT.